These T cell receptor beta chains were read from a single sample in a study of T cell responses to AZD1222 COVID-19 vaccine. Assay used: immunoSEQ multiplex PCR; TCRdb lists only in-frame clones, some missing. The sample has about 170,000 clones; approximately 88% are singletons. The starting material was peripheral blood, obtained 28 days after the second AZD1222 dose. These receptors were collected from an adult who received the AZD1222 COVID-19 vaccine. CDR3s include the opening cysteine and the closing phenylalanine or tryptophan. A D gene is named only where the DNA matches it firmly. Where a row states a size, it is once, few, many or the class of an expanded clone; other rows omit it.

>TRBV11-2|once|TRBJ2-3|NA
TGTGCCAGCAGCTCCTACTGGGTGGCAGGGACACGCACAGATACGCAGTATTTT
CASSSYWVAGTRTDTQYF
>TRBV10-2|once|TRBJ2-3|TRBD2
TGCGCCAGCAGAGCGGGGGCCTTTAACACAGATACGCAGTATTTT
CASRAGAFNTDTQYF
>TRBV30|NA|TRBJ1-2|TRBD1
TGTGCCTGGAGCCCCCGGGACAGGGCCTATGGCTACACCTTC
CAWSPRDRAYGYTF
>TRBV2|NA|TRBJ1-5|TRBD1
TGTGCCAGCAGTGGGGGGTTCCGGGACAGGGTCAGCAATCAGCCCCAGCATTTT
CASSGGFRDRVSNQPQHF
>TRBV27|NA|TRBJ1-1|NA
TGTGCCAGCATGAACACTGAAGCTTTCTTT
CASMNTEAFF
>TRBV2|NA|TRBJ1-1|TRBD1
TGTGCCAGCAGCCGGGACAGGGCGAACACTGAAGCTTTCTTT
CASSRDRANTEAFF
>TRBV4-2|NA|TRBJ2-3|TRBD2
TGTGCCAGCAGCCAAGAGGTCCCAGCGGGGGGAAGCACAGATACGCAGTATTTT
CASSQEVPAGGSTDTQYF
>TRBV6-2/TRBV6-3|NA|TRBJ2-1|NA
TGTGCCAGCAGTACCCTAGGTCCCGATCGGTTCTTC
CASSTLGPDRFF
>TRBV7-2|once|TRBJ2-3|TRBD1
TGTGCCAGCAGCTATGGACAGGGGCCAGATACGCAGTATTTT
CASSYGQGPDTQYF
>TRBV2|NA|TRBJ1-2|NA
TGTGCCAGCAGTGACTTGGGGCTAGGTGGCTACACCTTC
CASSDLGLGGYTF
>TRBV19|NA|TRBJ1-2|NA
TGTGCCAGTAGTATAGAACAGGGCTACGATCGCTACACCTTC
CASSIEQGYDRYTF
>TRBV2|NA|TRBJ2-3|NA
TGTGCCAGCAGTGAGGGTGGGTTGGCAGATACGCAGTATTTT
CASSEGGLADTQYF
>TRBV10-2|NA|TRBJ1-1|TRBD1
TGCGCCAGCAGCCAACAGGGGGGGACTGAAGCTTTCTTT
CASSQQGGTEAFF
>TRBV12-3/TRBV12-4|NA|TRBJ1-4|NA
TGTGCCAGCAGTTTTATTAATGAAAAACTGTTTTTT
CASSFINEKLFF
>TRBV9|NA|TRBJ1-2|TRBD1
TGTGCCAGCAGCGACCCGGGACAGGGGGTCCCACCACTTAACTATGGCTACACCTTC
CASSDPGQGVPPLNYGYTF
>TRBV7-9|NA|TRBJ2-5|TRBD1
TGTGCCAGCAGCTTAGCGCCCGGGACAGCTTTTCTCCAAGAGACCCAGTACTTC
CASSLAPGTAFLQETQYF
>TRBV2|NA|TRBJ1-4|NA
TGTGCCAGCAGCGAGGGTGAAAAACTGTTTTTT
CASSEGEKLFF
>TRBV5-5|NA|TRBJ1-2|NA
TGTGCCAGCAGCTTGTATACGGGGCTCTATGGCTACACCTTC
CASSLYTGLYGYTF
>TRBV29-1|few|TRBJ2-1|NA
TGCAGCGTTGAAAGGTCAGGGGCGTCCTACAATGAGCAGTTCTTC
CSVERSGASYNEQFF
>TRBV13|NA|TRBJ2-7|NA
TGTGCCAGCAGCTTAGGCGGGGGAACCTACGAGCAGTACTTC
CASSLGGGTYEQYF
>TRBV11-2|few|TRBJ1-4|TRBD1
TGTGCCAGCAGCGGATCACGGACAGGGGTACGAGAAAAACTGTTTTTT
CASSGSRTGVREKLFF
>TRBV5-4|NA|TRBJ2-7|TRBD1
TGTGCCAGCAGCATACAGGGGCCCCGGAGGCTCTACGAGCAGTACTTC
CASSIQGPRRLYEQYF
>TRBV2|NA|TRBJ1-5|NA
TGTGCCAGCAGCACCCCCATGGGGGGTCGACAGCCCCAGCATTTT
CASSTPMGGRQPQHF
>TRBV9|NA|TRBJ2-7|NA
TGTGCCAGCAGCGTAGGAGGGGGACGTTCATCCAACGAGCAGTACTTC
CASSVGGGRSSNEQYF
>TRBV7-2|NA|TRBJ2-7|NA
TGTGCCAGCAGCCCACTGGGCATCTTCTACGAGCAGTACTTC
CASSPLGIFYEQYF
>TRBV7-9|NA|TRBJ2-5|NA
TGTGCCAGCAGGCTGACCCAGGGTAGAGAGACCCAGTACTTC
CASRLTQGRETQYF
>TRBV5-1|NA|TRBJ2-1|NA
TGCGCCAGCAGCCTCCATGGCCCCTTAGCGTGGGGGATTGTCGATGAGCAGTTCTTC
CASSLHGPLAWGIVDEQFF
>TRBV7-6|NA|TRBJ2-3|NA
TGTGCCAGCAGCCTTCGGCCCCACAGTGTTATGAACCTGGTCCCTACGACAGATACGCAGTATTTT
CASSLRPHSVMNLVPTTDTQYF
>TRBV5-1|few|TRBJ1-1|NA
TGCGCCAGCAGTCGTCAGATGAACACTGAAGCTTTCTTT
CASSRQMNTEAFF
>TRBV7-9|few|TRBJ1-2|TRBD1
TGTGCCAGCAGCAAATCCGGGACAGCTAACTATGGCTACACCTTC
CASSKSGTANYGYTF
>TRBV29-1|NA|TRBJ2-7|TRBD2
TGCAGCGTGCGAGCGGGGGGAACGACGGAGCAGTACTTC
CSVRAGGTTEQYF
>TRBV2|NA|TRBJ1-4|NA
TGTGCCAGCAGACCAGAGGAAAAACTGTTTTTT
CASRPEEKLFF
>TRBV12-3/TRBV12-4|NA|TRBJ1-2|NA
TGTGCCAGCAGCACGACAGGAGCCTATGGCTACACCTTC
CASSTTGAYGYTF
>TRBV5-1|NA|TRBJ2-7|TRBD1
TGCGCCAGCAGCCCTTCGACAGGGGCCTACGAGCAGTACTTC
CASSPSTGAYEQYF
>TRBV2|once|TRBJ2-4|NA
TGTGCCAGCAGTGTGTGGGCAGGCATTCAGTACTTC
CASSVWAGIQYF
>TRBV4-3|NA|TRBJ2-1|NA
TGCGCCAGCAGCCAAGATCGTGGTGGTGAGCAGTTCTTC
CASSQDRGGEQFF
>TRBV18|NA|TRBJ2-7|NA
TGTGCCAGCTCACCACCGGGACTGAACTACGAGCAGTACTTC
CASSPPGLNYEQYF
>TRBV10-1|NA|TRBJ2-7|TRBD1
TGCGCCAGCGCGAGGGACAGGGGTTTGGGGCAGTACTTC
CASARDRGLGQYF
>TRBV5-1|NA|TRBJ2-1|NA
TGCGCCAGCAGCTTGGTTTCTGGAGACTCCAATGAGCAGTTCTTC
CASSLVSGDSNEQFF
>TRBV11-2|NA|TRBJ2-2|NA
TGTGCCAGCAGCTTAGTCACAGGGTTGACCGGGGAGCTGTTTTTT
CASSLVTGLTGELFF
>TRBV4-1|NA|TRBJ1-1|NA
TGCGCCAGCAGCCAAGATTGGGGGGCTGAAGCTTTCTTT
CASSQDWGAEAFF
>TRBV9|NA|TRBJ2-2|NA
TGTGCCAGCAGCGAGAGGGGTACGAACACCGGGGAGCTGTTTTTT
CASSERGTNTGELFF
>TRBV6-5|NA|TRBJ1-5|NA
TGTGCCAGCAGCAGAAATTGGAATCAGCCCCAGCATTTT
CASSRNWNQPQHF
>TRBV12-5|once|TRBJ2-7|NA
TGTGCTAGTGGCCTTGCGGCGAACGAGCAGTACTTC
CASGLAANEQYF
>TRBV5-8|NA|TRBJ2-7|TRBD1
TGTGCCAGCAGCTTCCCGGGACAGGGTTACGAGCAGTACTTC
CASSFPGQGYEQYF
>TRBV6-5|NA|TRBJ2-5|NA
TGTGCCACCAAGGGCGGGGGCCCCCAGTACTTC
CATKGGGPQYF
>TRBV18|NA|TRBJ1-2|NA
TGTGCCAGCTCACCCCAGGGGCCCCTCAACTACACCTTC
CASSPQGPLNYTF
>TRBV3-1/TRBV3-2|once|TRBJ2-4|NA
TGTTTACAAAGAAAAAACATTCAGTACTTC
CLQRKNIQYF
>TRBV18|NA|TRBJ2-4|NA
TGTGCCAGCTCCCCTCCGGGGGTATATGGAAACATTCAGTACTTC
CASSPPGVYGNIQYF
>TRBV27|NA|TRBJ1-1|NA
TGTGCCAGCAGTTTCCGCATTGGAAACACTGAAGCTTTCTTT
CASSFRIGNTEAFF
>TRBV5-6|NA|TRBJ2-1|NA
TGTGCCAGCAGCTCGATGACTTTGAGCTCCTACAATGAGCAGTTCTTC
CASSSMTLSSYNEQFF
>TRBV2|NA|TRBJ2-1|NA
TGTGCCAGCACCGACTACAATGAGCAGTTCTTC
CASTDYNEQFF
>TRBV19|NA|TRBJ2-7|NA
TGTGCCAGTAGTAAATGCCCGAGTTGCGAGCAGTACTTC
CASSKCPSCEQYF
>TRBV6-5|NA|TRBJ1-1|TRBD1
TGTGCCAGCAGTCTCGACAGGGGTACTGAAGCTTTCTTT
CASSLDRGTEAFF